The rows below give T cell receptor beta chains drawn from one sample of a study of Graves' ophthalmopathy and Graves' hyperthyroidism. A single record per CDR3 protein comes from TCRdb applying MiXCR to the multiplex PCR reads. The sample lists about 210,000 distinct CDR3 sequences, roughly 29% seen once, with approximately 9.1% in the top ten. The specimen was peripheral blood. The receptors were sampled from a man between 50 and 59 years old with Graves' ophthalmopathy. CDR3s include the opening cysteine and the closing phenylalanine or tryptophan. Fields, in order: J gene, D gene, clone size, V gene, CDR3 DNA, CDR3 protein. The D gene is left open where the match is weak. Size tells how often a clone was seen (once, few, many) or the class of an expanded clone, and some rows leave it out.

TRBJ2-5 | TRBD2 | many | TRBV28 | TGTGCCAGCAGTTCGGGACTAGCGGGACTCGACCAGTACTTC | CASSSGLAGLDQYF
TRBJ2-7 | . | many | TRBV6-2/TRBV6-3 | TGTGCCAGCGGGCAGGGGTACTACGAGCAGTACTTC | CASGQGYYEQYF
TRBJ2-4 | TRBD2 | many | TRBV10-1 | TGCGCCAGCAGTGTTGGGACTAGCGGGGTTCAGTACTTC | CASSVGTSGVQYF
TRBJ1-1 | . | . | TRBV6-1 | TGTGCCAGCAGACAAAAGGGTGGGTTGAACACTGAAGCTTTCTTT | CASRQKGGLNTEAFF
TRBJ2-5 | . | . | TRBV11-2 | TGTGCCAGCAGCACCACGGGACTTGACTACGAGACCCAGTACTTC | CASSTTGLDYETQYF
TRBJ2-7 | TRBD1 | . | TRBV6-1 | TGTGCCAGCAGGTCCCCAGACAGGGGGTTGAACGAGCAGTACTTC | CASRSPDRGLNEQYF
TRBJ2-7 | TRBD2 | many | TRBV20-1 | TGCAGTGCCCCTGAGTCAGCGGGAGGGCTCCACGAGCAGTACTTC | CSAPESAGGLHEQYF
TRBJ2-7 | . | . | TRBV6-1 | TGTGCCAGCAGAGGGGGAGCCCCCCAGGATCGCGAGCAGTACTTC | CASRGGAPQDREQYF
TRBJ1-1 | . | . | TRBV19 | TGTGCCTGGAAGCAGGTCCCTATGACCACTGAAGCTTTCTTT | CAWKQVPMTTEAFF
TRBJ2-2 | . | . | TRBV6-2/TRBV6-3 | TGTGCCAGCAGTTACTCGGCTAGCCGGGCCGGGGAGCTGTTTTTT | CASSYSASRAGELFF
TRBJ2-7 | TRBD1 | many | TRBV12-3/TRBV12-4 | TGTGCCAGCAGTCCCGGGACAGGGGCCTACGAGCAGTACTTC | CASSPGTGAYEQYF
TRBJ1-2 | . | many | TRBV12-3/TRBV12-4 | TGTGCCAGCAGTTGGGGGGCCCTTAAACTTGACCGCTACACCTTC | CASSWGALKLDRYTF
TRBJ2-7 | TRBD2 | many | TRBV28 | TGTGCCACCGAAAATAGCGGGAGGAGTTACGAGCAGTACTTC | CATENSGRSYEQYF
TRBJ2-7 | . | many | TRBV29-1 | TGCAGCGTTGAAGGGTCCTTCGAGCAGTACTTC | CSVEGSFEQYF
TRBJ2-2 | . | many | TRBV5-1 | TGCGCCAGCAGCTTGGTAGTAGGGGCGAACACCGGGGAGCTGTTTTTT | CASSLVVGANTGELFF
TRBJ2-5 | TRBD2 | once | TRBV11-1 | TGTGCCAGCAGCTTGTTCCCGGGACTAGCAGGGCACCACCAAGAGACCCAGTACTTC | CASSLFPGLAGHHQETQYF
TRBJ2-2 | TRBD1 | many | TRBV19 | TGTGCCAGTAGTTGGGGACAGGTGAACACCGGGGAGCTGTTTTTT | CASSWGQVNTGELFF
TRBJ2-5 | . | many | TRBV7-2 | TGTGCCAGCAGTGTGACTAACCGGGAGACCCAGTACTTC | CASSVTNRETQYF
TRBJ2-6 | TRBD1 | medium-sized | TRBV6-5 | TGTGCCAGCACACAGGGGGCAGGAGGCTCTGGGGCCAACGTCCTGACTTTC | CASTQGAGGSGANVLTF
TRBJ2-7 | TRBD2 | many | TRBV6-2/TRBV6-3 | TGTGCCAGCAGTAAGCCCTCGAGCGGGAGGGGAAACGAGCAGTACTTC | CASSKPSSGRGNEQYF
TRBJ2-5 | . | many | TRBV12-3/TRBV12-4 | TGTGCCAGCAGTTTACAGGGCCAAGAGACCCAGTACTTC | CASSLQGQETQYF
TRBJ1-6 | . | many | TRBV10-3 | TGTGCCATCAATGACGGGTCTTATAATTCACCCCTCCACTTT | CAINDGSYNSPLHF
TRBJ1-5 | TRBD1 | . | TRBV6-2/TRBV6-3 | TGTGCCAGCAGATATACAGGGGTTGGAAATCAGCCCCAGCATTTT | CASRYTGVGNQPQHF
TRBJ2-2 | TRBD2 | many | TRBV4-1 | TGCGCCAGCAGCCAAGGGGGACTAGCGGGAGTAGGCACCGGGGAGCTGTTTTTT | CASSQGGLAGVGTGELFF
TRBJ2-2 | . | few | TRBV12-3/TRBV12-4 | TGTGCCAGCCTCGGGGGAACCGGGGAGCTGTTTTTT | CASLGGTGELFF
TRBJ1-2 | . | . | TRBV28 | TGTGCCAGTCTTTCCGAGGTGGCAGGGGTAACTTACACCTTC | CASLSEVAGVTYTF
TRBJ2-7 | . | many | TRBV6-2/TRBV6-3 | TGTGCCAGCAGTTATGACAGCTTCTACGAGCAGTACTTC | CASSYDSFYEQYF
TRBJ1-3 | . | many | TRBV7-8 | TGTGCCAGCAGCTCCCGGGGCTACTCTGGAAACACCATATATTTT | CASSSRGYSGNTIYF
TRBJ2-7 | . | once | TRBV11-1 | TGTGCCAGCGCTCCGGTTGTTGGCGGCTACGAGCAGTACTTC | CASAPVVGGYEQYF
TRBJ1-1 | . | many | TRBV18 | TGTGCCAGCTCACCGGTACAGGGTGGTGAAGCTTTCTTT | CASSPVQGGEAFF
TRBJ2-5 | . | many | TRBV6-1 | TGTGCCAGCAGTGAAGGGCCCGAAGGGATTGAAGAGACCCAGTACTTC | CASSEGPEGIEETQYF
TRBJ2-7 | . | many | TRBV27 | TGTGCCAGCAGTTTAGGGTTAGGGGGGATATACGAGCAGTACTTC | CASSLGLGGIYEQYF
TRBJ2-7 | . | many | TRBV6-1 | TGTGCCAGCAGTGAAGGGGCCTACGAGCAGTACTTC | CASSEGAYEQYF
TRBJ2-6 | . | . | TRBV20-1 | TGCAGTGCTACCGGGACAAAAGGGGCTGGGGCCAACGTCCTGACTTTC | CSATGTKGAGANVLTF
TRBJ2-2 | . | many | TRBV6-4 | TGTGCCAGCAGTCCCCTAGCCTTGACAGCGAACACCGGGGAGCTGTTTTTT | CASSPLALTANTGELFF
TRBJ1-5 | TRBD1 | . | TRBV28 | TGTGCCAGCAGTTTGACGGGACAGGGCAATCAGCCCCAGCATTTT | CASSLTGQGNQPQHF
TRBJ2-7 | TRBD2 | . | TRBV2 | TGTGCCAGCAGCAAAGGGACTACCCCATACGAGCAGTACTTC | CASSKGTTPYEQYF
TRBJ1-3 | . | many | TRBV29-1 | TGCAGCGTTGCCGGGGCTCCCTCTGGAAACACCATATATTTT | CSVAGAPSGNTIYF
TRBJ1-3 | . | once | TRBV6-2/TRBV6-3 | TGTGCCAGCAGACCCCAATACAGGGACGGAAACACCATATATTTT | CASRPQYRDGNTIYF
TRBJ2-5 | TRBD2 | many | TRBV9 | TGTGCCAGCAGCGTAGCTCCCGAGCGGGAGGGCCGCGGGGAGACCCAGTACTTC | CASSVAPEREGRGETQYF
TRBJ1-1 | . | . | TRBV27 | TGTGCCAGCAGTTTATCGACTAAGCTCACTGAAGCTTTCTTT | CASSLSTKLTEAFF
TRBJ1-5 | . | many | TRBV29-1 | TGCAGCGTTGTGGGGGGAGATAGCAATCAGCCCCAGCATTTT | CSVVGGDSNQPQHF
TRBJ2-7 | . | many | TRBV7-4 | TGTGCCAGCAGCTGGGGGGACTGGTGCTCCTACGAGCAGTACTTC | CASSWGDWCSYEQYF
TRBJ1-5 | . | many | TRBV9 | TGTGCCAGCAGCCCCTCGGGTTATAGCAATCAGCCCCAGCATTTT | CASSPSGYSNQPQHF
TRBJ1-2 | . | many | TRBV12-3/TRBV12-4 | TGTGCCAGCAGTTTATCAAGGTTTGCTAACTATGGCTACACCTTC | CASSLSRFANYGYTF
TRBJ2-7 | . | many | TRBV27 | TGTGCCAGCAGTACTGGGGTCACCTACGAGCAGTACTTC | CASSTGVTYEQYF
TRBJ2-7 | TRBD1 | . | TRBV19 | TGTGCCAGCGGACCCGGCACAGGGGTGAACGAGCAGTACTTC | CASGPGTGVNEQYF
TRBJ2-7 | TRBD2 | many | TRBV30 | TGTGCCTGGAGTGAAACGCCGGGACTAAGCTCCTACGAGCAGTACTTC | CAWSETPGLSSYEQYF
TRBJ2-6 | TRBD1 | many | TRBV6-5 | TGTGCCAGCAGTTGGACAGGGGGCGGAGTTGGGGCCAACGTCCTGACTTTC | CASSWTGGGVGANVLTF
TRBJ2-7 | . | many | TRBV7-3 | TGTGCCAAAGGACAGAGCTCCTACGAGCAGTACTTC | CAKGQSSYEQYF
TRBJ2-5 | TRBD2 | . | TRBV28 | TGTGCCAGCAGCCGGGACTACCTTGCTCAGTACTTC | CASSRDYLAQYF
TRBJ2-7 | . | many | TRBV27 | TGTGCCAGCGGGTCAGACGGGCAGTACTTC | CASGSDGQYF
TRBJ1-1 | . | . | TRBV28 | TGTGCCAGCAGTTTTGTGTGGGAAACGGACACTGAAGCTTTCTTT | CASSFVWETDTEAFF
TRBJ1-5 | . | many | TRBV12-3/TRBV12-4 | TGTGCCAGCAGGGGAGCGCGCAATCAGCCCCAGCATTTT | CASRGARNQPQHF
TRBJ1-1 | . | . | TRBV12-3/TRBV12-4 | TGTGCCAGCAGTTTCAGGGTTATGAACACTGAAGCTTTCTTT | CASSFRVMNTEAFF
TRBJ1-1 | . | . | TRBV6-4 | TGTGCCAGCAGTGACGCCCGGACAGAGTACATGAACACTGAAGCTTTCTTT | CASSDARTEYMNTEAFF
TRBJ2-5 | . | many | TRBV20-1 | TGCAGTGCTAGAGACCTGGGACGGACGAAAGAGCACCAAGAGACCCAGTACTTC | CSARDLGRTKEHQETQYF
TRBJ1-2 | TRBD1 | many | TRBV7-2 | TGTGCCAGCAGCTCAGCGGCCGGGACAGTCTATGGCTACACCTTC | CASSSAAGTVYGYTF
TRBJ2-7 | . | many | TRBV7-2 | TGTGCCAGCAGCTTAGAAGCTAGGATCTACGAGCAGTACTTC | CASSLEARIYEQYF
TRBJ1-1 | . | . | TRBV6-1 | TGTGCCAGCAACGGAGAAGGGGGGGATGAAGCTTTCTTT | CASNGEGGDEAFF